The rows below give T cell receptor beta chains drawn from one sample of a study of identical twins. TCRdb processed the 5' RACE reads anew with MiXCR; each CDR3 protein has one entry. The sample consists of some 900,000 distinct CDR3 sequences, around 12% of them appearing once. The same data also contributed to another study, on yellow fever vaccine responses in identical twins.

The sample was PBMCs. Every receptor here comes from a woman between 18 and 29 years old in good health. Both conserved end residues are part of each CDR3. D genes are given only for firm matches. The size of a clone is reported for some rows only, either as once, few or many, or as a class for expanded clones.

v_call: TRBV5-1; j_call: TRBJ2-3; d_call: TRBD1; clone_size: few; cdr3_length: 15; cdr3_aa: CASSLGDRGEDTQYF; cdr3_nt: TGCGCCAGCAGCTTGGGGGACAGAGGAGAAGATACGCAGTATTTT
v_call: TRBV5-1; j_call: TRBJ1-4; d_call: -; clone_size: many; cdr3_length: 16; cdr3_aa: CASSLAGDLTNEKLFF; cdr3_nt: TGCGCCAGCAGCTTGGCCGGGGATTTAACTAATGAAAAACTGTTTTTT
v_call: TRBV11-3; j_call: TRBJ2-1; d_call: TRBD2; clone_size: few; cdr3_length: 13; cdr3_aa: CASSTGLAGGPFF; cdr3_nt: TGTGCCAGCAGCACGGGACTAGCGGGGGGCCCGTTCTTC
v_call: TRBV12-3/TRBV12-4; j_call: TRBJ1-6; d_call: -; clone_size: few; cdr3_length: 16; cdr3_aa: CASSQPAGSYNSPLHF; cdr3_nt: TGTGCCAGCAGTCAGCCCGCCGGCTCTTATAATTCACCCCTCCACTTT
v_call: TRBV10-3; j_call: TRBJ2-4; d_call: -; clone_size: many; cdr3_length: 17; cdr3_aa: CAISEVDRGVRKNIQYF; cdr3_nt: TGTGCCATCAGTGAGGTGGACAGAGGGGTGCGCAAAAACATTCAGTACTTC
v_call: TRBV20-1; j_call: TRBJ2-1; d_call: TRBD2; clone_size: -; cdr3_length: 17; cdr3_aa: CCARDQRGASSYNEQFF; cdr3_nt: TGCTGTGCTAGAGATCAGCGGGGGGCGAGCTCCTACAATGAGCAGTTCTTC
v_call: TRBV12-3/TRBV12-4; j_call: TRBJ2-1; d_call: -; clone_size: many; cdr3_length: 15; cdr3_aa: CASSLTASRHNEQFF; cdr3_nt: TGTGCCAGCAGTCTTACAGCGAGCCGACACAATGAGCAGTTCTTC
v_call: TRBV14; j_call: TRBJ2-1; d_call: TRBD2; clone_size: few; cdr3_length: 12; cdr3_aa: CATSLGGFEQFF; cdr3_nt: TGTGCCACCAGCTTGGGAGGGTTTGAGCAGTTCTTC
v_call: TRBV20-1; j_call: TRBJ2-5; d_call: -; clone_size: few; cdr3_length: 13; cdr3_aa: CSANGGAEKTQYF; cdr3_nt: TGCAGTGCTAATGGGGGGGCGGAAAAGACCCAGTACTTC
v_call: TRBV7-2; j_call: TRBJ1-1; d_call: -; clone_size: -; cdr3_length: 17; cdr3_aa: CASSPLGALGAAAEAFF; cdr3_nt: TGTGCCAGCAGCCCGCTCGGGGCTCTCGGTGCTGCGGCTGAAGCTTTCTTT
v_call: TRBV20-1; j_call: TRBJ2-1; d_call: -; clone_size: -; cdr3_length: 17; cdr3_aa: CSASGQGSTSSYNEQFF; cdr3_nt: TGCAGTGCTAGTGGGCAGGGGTCGACCTCCTCCTACAATGAGCAGTTCTTC
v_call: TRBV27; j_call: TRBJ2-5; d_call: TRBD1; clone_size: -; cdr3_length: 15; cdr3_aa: CASRPQIQGEETQYF; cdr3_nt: TGTGCCAGCAGGCCACAGATACAGGGGGAGGAGACCCAGTACTTC
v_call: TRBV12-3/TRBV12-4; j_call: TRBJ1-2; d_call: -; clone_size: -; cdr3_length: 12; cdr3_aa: CASSLEVTGCTF; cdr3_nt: TGTGCCAGCAGTTTAGAGGTCACCGGCTGCACCTTC
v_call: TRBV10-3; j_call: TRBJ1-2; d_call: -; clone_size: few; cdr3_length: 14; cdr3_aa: CAISLQGLQNGYTF; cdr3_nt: TGTGCCATCAGTTTGCAGGGACTCCAAAATGGCTACACCTTC
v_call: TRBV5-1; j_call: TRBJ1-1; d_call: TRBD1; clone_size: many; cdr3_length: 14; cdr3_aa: CASSSGQGASEAFF; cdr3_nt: TGCGCCAGCAGCAGCGGACAGGGGGCATCTGAAGCTTTCTTT
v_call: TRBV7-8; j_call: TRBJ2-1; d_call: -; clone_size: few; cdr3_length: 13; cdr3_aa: CASSMGGVGEQFF; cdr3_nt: TGTGCCAGCAGTATGGGGGGCGTGGGTGAGCAGTTCTTC
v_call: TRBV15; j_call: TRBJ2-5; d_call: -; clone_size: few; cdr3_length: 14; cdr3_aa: CATSRGVTLETQYF; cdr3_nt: TGTGCCACCAGCAGAGGGGTAACTCTGGAGACCCAGTACTTC
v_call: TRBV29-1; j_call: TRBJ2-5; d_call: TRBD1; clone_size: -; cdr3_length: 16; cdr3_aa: CSVEQATGASQETQYF; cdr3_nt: TGCAGCGTTGAGCAGGCGACAGGGGCGTCCCAAGAGACCCAGTACTTC
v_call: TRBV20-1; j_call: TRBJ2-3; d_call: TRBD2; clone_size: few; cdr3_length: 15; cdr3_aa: CSAIRIAGTVDTQYF; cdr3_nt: TGCAGTGCTATCCGTATAGCGGGGACTGTCGATACGCAGTATTTT
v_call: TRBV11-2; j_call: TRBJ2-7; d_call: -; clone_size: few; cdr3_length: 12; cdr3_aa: CASSLTFYEQYF; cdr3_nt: TGTGCCAGCAGCTTGACATTCTACGAGCAGTACTTC
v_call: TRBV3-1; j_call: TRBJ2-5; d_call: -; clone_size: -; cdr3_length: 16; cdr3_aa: CASSQWEYREKETQYF; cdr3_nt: TGTGCCAGCAGCCAATGGGAGTACAGGGAGAAGGAGACCCAGTACTTC
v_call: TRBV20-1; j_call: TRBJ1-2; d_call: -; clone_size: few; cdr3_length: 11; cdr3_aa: CSAGHPGGYTF; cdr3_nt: TGCAGTGCCGGACACCCGGGAGGCTACACCTTC
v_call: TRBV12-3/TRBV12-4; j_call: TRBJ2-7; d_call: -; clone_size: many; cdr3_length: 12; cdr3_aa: CASSFGSGEQYF; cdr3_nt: TGTGCCAGCAGTTTCGGGAGTGGCGAGCAGTACTTC
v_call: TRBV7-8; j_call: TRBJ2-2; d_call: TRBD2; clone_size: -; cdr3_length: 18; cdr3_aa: CASSLPPLTSGGTGELFF; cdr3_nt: TGTGCCAGCAGCTTACCACCCCTGACTAGCGGCGGCACCGGGGAGCTGTTTTTT
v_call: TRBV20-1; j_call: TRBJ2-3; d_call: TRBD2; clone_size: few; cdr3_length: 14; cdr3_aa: CSAPPGGGADTQYF; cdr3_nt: TGCAGTGCTCCCCCGGGCGGGGGGGCAGATACGCAGTATTTT
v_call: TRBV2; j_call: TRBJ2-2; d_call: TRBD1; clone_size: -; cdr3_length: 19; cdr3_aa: CAICLGGQGRNFNTGELFF; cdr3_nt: TGTGCCATCTGTTTGGGGGGACAGGGACGAAATTTTAACACCGGGGAGCTGTTTTTT
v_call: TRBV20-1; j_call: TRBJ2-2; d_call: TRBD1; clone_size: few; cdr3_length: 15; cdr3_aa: CSARVQGQDTGELFF; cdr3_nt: TGCAGTGCTAGAGTACAGGGGCAGGACACCGGGGAGCTGTTTTTT
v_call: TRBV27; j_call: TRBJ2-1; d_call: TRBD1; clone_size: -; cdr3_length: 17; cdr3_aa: CASSLLGRRTGYNEQFF; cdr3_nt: TGTGCCAGCAGTTTACTCGGCCGTCGGACAGGGTACAATGAGCAGTTCTTC
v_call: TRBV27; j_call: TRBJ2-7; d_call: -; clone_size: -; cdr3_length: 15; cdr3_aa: CASSLVTEIPYEQYF; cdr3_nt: TGTGCCAGCAGTTTAGTGACAGAAATACCCTACGAGCAGTACTTC